This T cell receptor beta chain originates from a study of blood T cell repertoires in COVID-19. Overall study context: The study drew acute and convalescent COVID-19 samples from the United States, Italy and Spain.

Participants came from fewer than 25 US areas, aged about 18 to 89 years. Participant-given clinical history determined each cohort assignment. Source study methods: For nucleated cells, counts were estimated from reference gene primer amplification. Sequenced by immunoSEQ multiplex PCR; TCRdb stores in-frame clones only, minus some. V, J and clone size derive from that table, while D and trimming were established from the DNA sequence. Found here are roughly 160,000 clones, approximately 80% of them singletons; the top ten hold under 15%. V lost 3 bases and J lost 7; bases outside the gene matches: 6. Germline V lookup: CDR1 SGHRS, CDR2 YFSETQ. The CDR3 length is 14 residues.

Material: PBMCs or T cells enriched from blood (not recorded which). This chain joins TRBV5-1 and TRBJ2-7, with 11 positions matching TRBD1. This receptor was obtained from a woman aged 55 to 70 who had recovered from COVID-19. The CDR3 DNA is TGCGCCAGCAGCTGGATGGGACAGGGGGAGGAGCAGTACTTC. Translation gives CASSWMGQGEEQYF. Looking up the rest from reference TRBV5-1 and TRBJ2-7 gives the full variable domain: KAGVTQTPRYLIKTRGQQVTLSCSPISGHRSVSWYQQTPGQGLQFLFEYFSETQRNKGNFPGRFSGRQFSNSRSEMNVSTLELGDSALYLCASSWMGQGEEQYFGPGTRLTVT.